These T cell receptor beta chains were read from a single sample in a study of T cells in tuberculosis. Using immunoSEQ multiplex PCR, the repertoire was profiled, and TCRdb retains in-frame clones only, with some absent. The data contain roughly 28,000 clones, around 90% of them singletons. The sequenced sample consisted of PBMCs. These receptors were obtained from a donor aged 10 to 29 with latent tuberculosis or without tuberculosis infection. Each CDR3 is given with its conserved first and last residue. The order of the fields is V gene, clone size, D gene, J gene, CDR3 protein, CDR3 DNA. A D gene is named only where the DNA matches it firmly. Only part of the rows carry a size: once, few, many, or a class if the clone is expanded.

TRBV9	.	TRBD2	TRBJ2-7	CASSVDGTSTDEQYF	TGTGCCAGCAGCGTAGATGGGACTAGCACGGACGAGCAGTACTTC
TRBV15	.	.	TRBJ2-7	CATREMGHSYEQYF	TGTGCCACCAGGGAGATGGGGCATTCCTACGAGCAGTACTTC
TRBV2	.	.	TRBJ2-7	CASTQGLDEQYF	TGTGCCAGCACACAGGGTCTAGACGAGCAGTACTTC
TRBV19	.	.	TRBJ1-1	CASSMGAGLGTEAFF	TGTGCCAGTAGTATGGGAGCCGGTTTGGGCACTGAAGCTTTCTTT
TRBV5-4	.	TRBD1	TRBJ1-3	CASSPLGQGSSGNTIYF	TGTGCCAGCAGCCCTCTAGGACAGGGGAGCTCTGGAAACACCATATATTTT
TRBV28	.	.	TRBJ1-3	CASSLRVSGNTIYF	TGTGCCAGCAGCCTCAGGGTCTCTGGAAACACCATATATTTT
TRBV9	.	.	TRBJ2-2	CASSLRGDNTGELFF	TGTGCCAGCAGCCTCCGCGGGGATAACACCGGGGAGCTGTTTTTT
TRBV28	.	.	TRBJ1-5	CASSGAQPQHF	TGTGCCAGCAGTGGAGCTCAGCCCCAGCATTTT
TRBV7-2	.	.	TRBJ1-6	CASSLYGRGRSPLHF	TGTGCCAGCAGCTTATATGGTAGGGGAAGATCACCCCTCCACTTT
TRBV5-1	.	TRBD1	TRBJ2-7	CASSFRDRDAGEQYF	TGCGCCAGCAGCTTCCGGGACAGAGACGCAGGCGAGCAGTACTTC
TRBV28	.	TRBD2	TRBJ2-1	CASSPTLGTRRYNEQFF	TGTGCCAGCAGTCCGACGCTCGGGACTAGAAGGTACAATGAGCAGTTCTTC
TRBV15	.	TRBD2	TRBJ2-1	CATSRGTQRGALNEQFF	TGTGCCACCAGCAGAGGGACCCAGCGGGGGGCCCTCAATGAGCAGTTCTTC
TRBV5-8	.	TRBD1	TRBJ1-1	CASSLLDRANTEAFF	TGTGCCAGCAGCTTACTGGACAGGGCGAACACTGAAGCTTTCTTT
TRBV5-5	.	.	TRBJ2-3	CASSWQRTASTDTQYF	TGTGCCAGCAGCTGGCAACGGACAGCTAGCACAGATACGCAGTATTTT
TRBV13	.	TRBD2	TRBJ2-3	CASGTSGGPVPGTQYF	TGTGCCAGCGGGACTAGCGGGGGGCCAGTTCCGGGAACGCAGTATTTT
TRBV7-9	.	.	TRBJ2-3	CASSPRGPDTQYF	TGTGCCAGCAGCCCCAGGGGTCCAGATACGCAGTATTTT
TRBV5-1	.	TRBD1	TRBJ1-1	CASSLTTGGGLNTEAFF	TGCGCCAGCAGCTTAACCACAGGGGGCGGGCTAAACACTGAAGCTTTCTTT
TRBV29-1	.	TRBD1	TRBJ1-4	CSVKIQGWTNEKLFF	TGCAGCGTTAAAATACAGGGGTGGACTAATGAAAAACTGTTTTTT
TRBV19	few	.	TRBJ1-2	CASSIGGSGYTF	TGTGCCAGTAGTATCGGGGGTAGCGGCTACACCTTC
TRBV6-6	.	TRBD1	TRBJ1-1	CASSYSTGGAGEAFF	TGTGCCAGCAGTTACTCGACAGGGGGCGCGGGGGAAGCTTTCTTT
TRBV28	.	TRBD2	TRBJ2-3	CASSSGGSTDTQYF	TGTGCCAGCAGCAGCGGGGGGAGCACAGATACGCAGTATTTT
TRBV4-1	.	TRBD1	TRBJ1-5	CASSQFPQGARSQPQHF	TGCGCCAGCAGCCAATTTCCACAGGGGGCGCGTAGTCAGCCCCAGCATTTT
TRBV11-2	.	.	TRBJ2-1	CASSAGGGVYNEQFF	TGTGCCAGCAGCGCAGGTGGCGGGGTATACAATGAGCAGTTCTTC
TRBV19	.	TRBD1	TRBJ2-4	CASIGGQGAAKNIQYF	TGTGCCAGTATCGGAGGACAGGGGGCGGCCAAAAACATTCAGTACTTC
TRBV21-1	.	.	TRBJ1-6	CASGRQGNPLHF	TGTGCCAGCGGACGACAGGGTAATCCCCTCCACTTT
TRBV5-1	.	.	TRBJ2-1	CASSYPTGSGNEQFF	TGCGCCAGCAGCTACCCTACAGGGTCTGGAAATGAGCAGTTCTTC
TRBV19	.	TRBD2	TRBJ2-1	CASSILGGGSSYNEQFF	TGTGCCAGTAGTATACTTGGCGGGGGGAGCTCCTACAATGAGCAGTTCTTC
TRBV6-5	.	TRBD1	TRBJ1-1	CASSYSGQGIWKAFF	TGTGCCAGCAGTTACTCCGGACAGGGGATTTGGAAAGCTTTCTTT
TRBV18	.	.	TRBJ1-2	CASSPPQGHGYTF	TGTGCCAGCTCACCTCCGCAGGGCCATGGCTACACCTTC
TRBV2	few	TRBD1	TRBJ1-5	CASSYRGNYQPQHF	TGTGCCAGCAGTTACAGGGGGAATTATCAGCCCCAGCATTTT